Listed below are T cell receptor beta chains from one sample, sequenced in a study of T cells after somatic rescue of genetic block. Using immunoSEQ multiplex PCR, the repertoire was profiled, and TCRdb retains in-frame clones only, with some absent. The sample lists tens of thousands of clones, 90% to 95% occurring once. The sample was peripheral blood mononuclear cells (PBMCs). The receptors originated from a man aged 40-50 years. CDR3s include the opening cysteine and the closing phenylalanine or tryptophan. A D gene is named only where the DNA matches it firmly. Clone size is not always given. Where it is, it says once, few, many or a class for expanded clones.

NA	TRBV5-1	TRBJ2-1	TRBD2	TGCGCCAGCAGCTCGGGGTCTAGCGGGAATTACAATGAGCAGTTCTTC	CASSSGSSGNYNEQFF
NA	TRBV18	TRBJ2-1	TRBD2	TGTGCCAGCTCCGTTACGGGGGGGCCCAATGAGCAGTTCTTC	CASSVTGGPNEQFF
NA	TRBV19	TRBJ2-1	TRBD2	TGTGCCAGTAGTTTCTATAGCGGGAGGTTATACAATGAGCAGTTCTTC	CASSFYSGRLYNEQFF
NA	TRBV5-1	TRBJ2-2	NA	TGCGCCAGCCATGAGGGTAGCCCGAACACCGGGGAGCTGTTTTTT	CASHEGSPNTGELFF
NA	TRBV4-3	TRBJ2-7	NA	TGCGTCAGCAGCCAAGAATTGGGGGTCTACGAGCAGTACTTC	CVSSQELGVYEQYF
NA	TRBV15	TRBJ1-4	NA	TGTGCCACCAGCAGAGATAGGCGGGGGAGGGCAACTAATGAAAAACTGTTTTTT	CATSRDRRGRATNEKLFF
NA	TRBV28	TRBJ2-7	NA	TGTGCCAGCAGTTTTGTTAGGGGGGAGCGGGCGTTCGACGAGCAGTACTTC	CASSFVRGERAFDEQYF
NA	TRBV18	TRBJ2-7	NA	TGTGCCAGCTCACCGGCAGGGAACGAGCAGTACTTC	CASSPAGNEQYF
NA	TRBV6-1	TRBJ1-1	NA	TGTGCCAGCAGTGCCGGGGGGGGGAACACTGAAGCTTTCTTT	CASSAGGGNTEAFF
NA	TRBV19	TRBJ2-5	NA	TGTGCCAGTAGTGTAGATATTACAAAAGAGACCCAGTACTTC	CASSVDITKETQYF
NA	TRBV10-3	TRBJ2-5	TRBD2	TGTGCCATCTGCCCGGGGGAGGGGCAGCAAGAGACCCAGTACTTC	CAICPGEGQQETQYF
NA	TRBV4-1	TRBJ2-7	TRBD2	TGCGCCAGCAGCCCGCCCGGGAGGGTCGACTACGAGCAGTACTTC	CASSPPGRVDYEQYF
few	TRBV9	TRBJ1-2	NA	TGTGCCAGTGGGGCAGGACTTAACTATGGCTACACCTTC	CASGAGLNYGYTF
few	TRBV7-2	TRBJ1-2	NA	TGTGCCAGCAGCTTAGGGCAGGGTCCCCATGGCTACACCTTC	CASSLGQGPHGYTF
NA	TRBV6-1	TRBJ2-1	NA	TGTGCCAGCAGTGACTTATGGGGAGGCAATGAGCAGTTCTTC	CASSDLWGGNEQFF
NA	TRBV2	TRBJ2-7	NA	TGTGCCAGCAGTGCTCGTGGGGGGACCTACGAGCAGTACTTC	CASSARGGTYEQYF
NA	TRBV27	TRBJ1-5	TRBD1	TGTGCCAGCAGTTCTCACAGGGGAACTAGCAATCAGCCCCAGCATTTT	CASSSHRGTSNQPQHF
few	TRBV19	TRBJ1-4	NA	TGTGCCAGTAGTACCCGGACGGTGACTAATGAAAAACTGTTTTTT	CASSTRTVTNEKLFF
NA	TRBV2	TRBJ1-5	NA	TGTGCCAGCAGGGAGTCCGGGGGGGGCCAGCCCCAGCATTTT	CASRESGGGQPQHF
NA	TRBV4-2	TRBJ2-7	TRBD1	TGTGCCAGCAGCCAAGCCACAGGGGGCGCGTACGAGCAGTACTTC	CASSQATGGAYEQYF
NA	TRBV6-5	TRBJ1-1	TRBD1	TGTGCCAGCAGTTCCGGACAGGAATGGGCTGAAGCTTTCTTT	CASSSGQEWAEAFF
once	TRBV19	TRBJ2-3	NA	TGTGCCAGTAGTATAGTCGCCAGGGATACGCAGTATTTT	CASSIVARDTQYF
NA	TRBV6-5	TRBJ2-7	NA	TGTGCCAGCAGTTACTCGCCGGAAATCTACGAGCAGTACTTC	CASSYSPEIYEQYF
NA	TRBV19	TRBJ1-4	NA	TGTGCCAGTAACGGCGGTAATGAAAAACTGTTTTTT	CASNGGNEKLFF
once	TRBV5-1	TRBJ1-2	NA	TGCGCCAGCAGCTCGTCAAGGGAATACTATGGCTACACCTTC	CASSSSREYYGYTF
NA	TRBV5-5	TRBJ1-2	NA	TGTGCCAGCAGCCGGAGCAGACCTGGCCGGGTGGGTGGCTACACCTTC	CASSRSRPGRVGGYTF
NA	TRBV12-2	TRBJ2-7	NA	TGTGCAAGTCGCTTAGCGCGTCCCGGCGAGCAGTACTTC	CASRLARPGEQYF
NA	TRBV5-1	TRBJ1-4	NA	TGCGCCAGCAGCTTGGGAAGCAGGACAAGGGAAAAACTGTTTTTT	CASSLGSRTREKLFF
NA	TRBV15	TRBJ2-7	TRBD1	TGTGCCACCAGCACAAACAGGGGCCACCTTGGATACGAGCAGTACTTC	CATSTNRGHLGYEQYF
NA	TRBV6-1	TRBJ2-7	TRBD2	TGTGCCAGCAGCCGCGTGTGGGGAGGGTACGAGCAGTACTTC	CASSRVWGGYEQYF
NA	TRBV4-1	TRBJ2-5	TRBD2	TGCGCCAGCAGTCGAAAGCGGGGGGGCGGGGAAGAGACCCAGTACTTC	CASSRKRGGGEETQYF
NA	TRBV18	TRBJ2-2	NA	TGTGCCAGCTCACCAATGTCAGGGAGGACCGGGGAGCTGTTTTTT	CASSPMSGRTGELFF
NA	TRBV10-3	TRBJ2-7	NA	TGTGCCATCAGTGGACAGGGAGGTGGCGAGCAGTACTTC	CAISGQGGGEQYF
few	TRBV10-2	TRBJ2-7	NA	TGCGCCAGCAGTGCCCAGCACTACGAGCAGTACTTC	CASSAQHYEQYF
NA	TRBV6-6	TRBJ2-1	TRBD1	TGTGCCAGCAGGTCTCCGGGACAGGGACGAAATGAGCAGTTCTTC	CASRSPGQGRNEQFF
NA	TRBV12-5	TRBJ1-1	NA	TGTGCTAGTGGCCCCCTTCTTCCCTGGCCTGAAGCTTTCTTT	CASGPLLPWPEAFF
NA	TRBV5-1	TRBJ2-5	NA	TGCGCCAGCAGCTTGGTAGTTGGAGAGACCCAGTACTTC	CASSLVVGETQYF
once	TRBV2	TRBJ2-1	NA	TGTGCCAGCAGCTATTCCGGGCAGACAAATGAGCAGTTCTTC	CASSYSGQTNEQFF
NA	TRBV5-1	TRBJ1-3	NA	TGCGCCAGCAGCTTAGTTAAGGGACCTGGAAACACCATATATTTT	CASSLVKGPGNTIYF
NA	TRBV28	TRBJ1-4	TRBD1	TGTGCCAGCAGTACCCCGGGACAGGGGTTGTCTAATGAAAAACTGTTTTTT	CASSTPGQGLSNEKLFF
NA	TRBV27	TRBJ2-7	NA	TGTGCCAGCAGTACTCCCGGGACAAGGGGAAGCTACGAGCAGTACTTC	CASSTPGTRGSYEQYF
NA	TRBV7-9	TRBJ2-7	NA	TGTGCCAGCAGCTCGGGAGTCAACTACGAGCAGTACTTC	CASSSGVNYEQYF
NA	TRBV4-1	TRBJ2-7	TRBD1	TGCGCCAGCAGCCAACCCGGGACAGCCTCCTACGAGCAGTACTTC	CASSQPGTASYEQYF
NA	TRBV4-1	TRBJ2-1	TRBD2	TGCGCCAGCAGCCAAGCCACTAGCGGGGGGACAGTCTTC	CASSQATSGGTVF
NA	TRBV6-5	TRBJ2-1	TRBD1	TGTGCCAGCAGTCGGGACAGGGGGCTGGATGAGCAGTTCTTC	CASSRDRGLDEQFF
NA	TRBV10-1	TRBJ1-5	NA	TGCGCCAGCAGTGAGCTGGAGGTCTATAGCAATCAGCCCCAGCATTTT	CASSELEVYSNQPQHF
NA	TRBV5-1	TRBJ1-1	NA	TGCGCCAGCAGCTCCCAGGGGCCGAACACTGAAGCTTTCTTT	CASSSQGPNTEAFF
NA	TRBV9	TRBJ1-6	NA	TGTGCCAGCACCTCTGAACAGGGAGAGTCACCCCTCCACTTT	CASTSEQGESPLHF
NA	TRBV4-3	TRBJ1-5	TRBD1	TGCGCCAGCAGCTACGACAGGGATAATCAGCCCCAGCATTTT	CASSYDRDNQPQHF
NA	TRBV5-1	TRBJ1-1	NA	TGCGCCAGCAGCTTGGAGGTGGGGCGACGGAGTAACACTGAAGCTTTCTTT	CASSLEVGRRSNTEAFF
NA	TRBV27	TRBJ2-2	NA	TGTGCCAGCAGCCATGCTGGAGGGGGCGAACGTTGGAACACCGGGGAGCTGTTTTTT	CASSHAGGGERWNTGELFF
NA	TRBV6-1	TRBJ1-2	TRBD1	TGTGCCAGCAGTGATCCCGGGACAGGGGGCGAAGGCTACACCTTC	CASSDPGTGGEGYTF
NA	TRBV4-3	TRBJ1-1	NA	TGCGCCAGCAGCCAAGATTCTGGGGCGAACACTGAAGCTTTCTTT	CASSQDSGANTEAFF
NA	TRBV15	TRBJ1-3	NA	TGTGCCACCAGCAGCTTCACTCAGGGAGCAGGAAACACCATATATTTT	CATSSFTQGAGNTIYF
once	TRBV6-1	TRBJ2-3	TRBD2	TGTGCCAGCAGTGCGGCTAGCGGGGGACCGACAGATACGCAGTATTTT	CASSAASGGPTDTQYF
NA	TRBV30	TRBJ1-2	NA	TGTGCCTGGAGCACAGGAAACCCCTATGGCTACACCTTC	CAWSTGNPYGYTF
NA	TRBV15	TRBJ2-7	NA	TGTGCCACCAGCAGAGGAGGCGTAAGCTCCTACGAGCAGTACTTC	CATSRGGVSSYEQYF
NA	TRBV5-4	TRBJ1-3	NA	TGTGCCAGCAGCTTGAGAGGGGAAAACACCATATATTTT	CASSLRGENTIYF
NA	TRBV6-5	TRBJ1-5	NA	TGTGCCAGCAGTTACTCGATAGGGGGCAATCAGCCCCAGCATTTT	CASSYSIGGNQPQHF